This TCR beta chain was found in a study of blood T cell repertoires in COVID-19. After removal of 6 bases from V and 2 bases from J, the junction contained 7 bases not matched to a gene. Germline V gene lookup returns CDR1 SQVTM and CDR2 ANQGSEA. This CDR3 spans 14 amino acids. How the authors handled the data: Researchers report that nucleated cell counts were estimated from reference gene primer amplification. The method was immunoSEQ multiplex PCR; TCRdb's version includes in-frame clones alone and lacks a portion of them. V and J calls and clone size follow that table, whereas D and trimming were derived from the DNA. The table has around 200,000 clones, 70% to 90% seen once.

The chain couples TRBV29-1 to TRBJ2-1; TRBD1 agrees at 7 bases. The sequence derives from a woman aged 18-35 years who had recovered from COVID-19. Sample: peripheral blood. For the CDR3, the DNA is TGCAGCGTGGCCACAGGGGTGACCTACAATGAGCAGTTCTTC. This sequence encodes CSVATGVTYNEQFF.